This is a list of T cell receptor beta chains from one sample in a study of Ad26.COV2.S vaccination and SARS-CoV-2 variants. TCRdb keeps only in-frame clones here, not all; method: immunoSEQ multiplex PCR. The sample gives 440,000 or so clones, roughly 87% of which show up once; around 4.5% is in the top ten. The material sequenced was peripheral blood, taken in a trial of Ad26.COV2.S vaccine versus placebo. The receptors were gathered from a person aged 18 to 65 who received the Ad26.COV2.S COVID-19 vaccine or a placebo. CDR3s include the opening cysteine and the closing phenylalanine or tryptophan. A D gene is named only where the DNA matches it firmly.

j_call,v_call,d_call,cdr3_aa
TRBJ1-3,TRBV27,NA,CASKVTGDSGNTIYF
TRBJ2-4,TRBV9,NA,CASSVTSAKNIQYF
TRBJ2-3,TRBV5-1,NA,CASSEGLFGTDTQYF
TRBJ2-3,TRBV7-2,TRBD2,CASSLRAGEGYTQYF
TRBJ1-4,TRBV7-9,NA,CASSFQANEKLFF
TRBJ2-7,TRBV7-8,NA,CASSSEGQWGEQYF
TRBJ2-3,TRBV27,TRBD2,CASSLLREKSDTQYF
TRBJ1-3,TRBV7-2,TRBD1,CASRGTGTGNTIYF
TRBJ2-3,TRBV5-1,TRBD2,CASSLGSSGLSTDTQYF
TRBJ1-5,TRBV11-2,NA,CASSLGRFNQPQHF
TRBJ2-1,TRBV4-1,TRBD2,CASSQEFQAGEGDEQFF
TRBJ2-1,TRBV24-1,NA,CATSDLRVGEQFF
TRBJ2-5,TRBV13,TRBD1,CASSLLGTGARETQYF